This T cell receptor (beta chain) emerged from a study of T cell repertoires in cytomegalovirus infection. Looking at the study overall: The authors relied on CMV epitopes, both recently identified HLA-C-restricted and well-studied HLA-B-restricted.

With respect to this clonotype: Its specificity is not known.

The CDR3 covers 14 residues. CDR1 SQVTM and CDR2 ANQGSEA come from the germline V gene. Between the trimmed V and J ends, which lost 5 bases and 1 base, there was a span of 12 bases. MiXCR was run by TCRdb on the reads, yielding one entry per CDR3 protein. The sample includes some 500,000 distinct CDR3 sequences, roughly 42% seen only once; the top ten take more than 40%. The chain has TRBV29-1 and TRBJ2-4; D uncertain. The receptor's source is a human donor in good health (CMV status not recorded). Some clones in this sample may be carry-over from other donors' samples. Sample: cultured PBMCs, taken from culture after CMV antigen stimulation. The CDR3 loop is CSVRSPGAKNIQYF. The DNA of the CDR3 is TGCAGCGTTCGTAGTCCCGGGGCCAAAAACATTCAGTACTTC.